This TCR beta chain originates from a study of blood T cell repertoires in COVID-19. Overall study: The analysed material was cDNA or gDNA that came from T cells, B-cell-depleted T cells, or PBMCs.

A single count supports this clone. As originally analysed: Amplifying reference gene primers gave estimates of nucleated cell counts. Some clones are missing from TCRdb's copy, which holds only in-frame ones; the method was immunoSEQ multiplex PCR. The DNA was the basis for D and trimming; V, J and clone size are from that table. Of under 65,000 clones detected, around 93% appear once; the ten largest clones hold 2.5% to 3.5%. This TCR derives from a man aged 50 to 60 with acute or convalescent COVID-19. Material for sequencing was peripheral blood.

The CDR3 spells CATSDPRTDPYEQYF. The CDR3 bases are TGTGCCACCAGTGACCCGAGGACAGACCCCTACGAGCAGTACTTC. The V and J genes are TRBV24-1 and TRBJ2-7; tentatively, D is TRBD1 (6 bases). Between the trimmed V and J ends, which lost 4 bases and 2 bases, there was a span of 14 bases. This CDR3 contains 15 residues. Germline V gene sequence: CDR1 KGHDR, CDR2 SFDVKD.